Described below is a single T cell receptor (beta chain) sequence and its context. The data were taken from a study of neoadjuvant anti-PD-1 for oral cavity cancer. Germline assignment: CDR1 MGHRA and CDR2 YSYEKL. The CDR3 is made up of 17 amino acids. Trimming took 1 base from V and 2 from J; bases not matched to a gene: 8. Using immunoSEQ multiplex PCR, the repertoire was profiled, and TCRdb retains in-frame clones only, with some absent. Seen here are roughly 34,000 clones, about 87% observed once, and the top ten hold 3.5% to 4.5%. The TCR originated in a person aged 40 to 85 with oral cavity squamous cell carcinoma. This specimen consisted of PBMCs, obtained before nivolumab (anti-PD-1) treatment. The rearrangement links TRBV4-1 to TRBJ2-3, with TRBD1 matching over 8 bases. The CDR3 here is CASSQGSRTGSTDTQYF. CDR3 bases: TGCGCCAGCAGCCAAGGGTCTAGGACAGGGTCCACAGATACGCAGTATTTT.